Listed here is a single T cell receptor beta chain. This record comes from a study of blood T cell repertoires in COVID-19. Whole-study context: Donors in the United States, Italy and Spain gave samples during acute or convalescent COVID-19. The cDNA or gDNA used as material had been derived from T cells, B-cell-depleted T cells, or PBMCs.

Seattle patients were enrolled during active infection and followed longitudinally. Methods used by the authors: Reference gene primers were amplified, and this amplification served to estimate nucleated cell counts. Sequencing was performed with immunoSEQ multiplex PCR; in TCRdb, only in-frame clones are kept and a portion is missing. That table furnishes V, J and clone size, whereas the DNA furnished D and trimming. The table records about 140,000 clones, about nine tenths of them present only once. Germline V gene data show CDR1 as KGHSH and CDR2 as LQKENI. V dropped 4 bases and J dropped 2 bases, with 8 bases sitting between them. There are 13 residues in the CDR3.

Sequences were obtained from peripheral blood. The origin of this receptor is a human donor with COVID-19, enrolled during active disease. The donor label of this sample is uncertain. The chain links TRBV18 to TRBJ1-2; no clear D gene. The chain's CDR3 is CASSRSGNYGYTF. CDR3 in DNA: TGTGCCAGCTCACGGTCGGGGAACTATGGCTACACCTTC.